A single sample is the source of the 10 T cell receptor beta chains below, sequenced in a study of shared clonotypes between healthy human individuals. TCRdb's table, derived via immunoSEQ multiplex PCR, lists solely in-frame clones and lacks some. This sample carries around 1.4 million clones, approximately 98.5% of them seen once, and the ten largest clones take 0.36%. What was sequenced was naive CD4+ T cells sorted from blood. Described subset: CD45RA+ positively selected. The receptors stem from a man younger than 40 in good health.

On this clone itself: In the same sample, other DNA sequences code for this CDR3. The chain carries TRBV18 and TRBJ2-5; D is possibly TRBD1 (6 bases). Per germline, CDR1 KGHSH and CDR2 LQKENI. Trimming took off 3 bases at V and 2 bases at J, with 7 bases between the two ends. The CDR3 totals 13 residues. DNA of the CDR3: TGTGCCAGCTCACCGGGACAACAAGAGACCCAGTACTTC. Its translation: CASSPGQQETQYF.

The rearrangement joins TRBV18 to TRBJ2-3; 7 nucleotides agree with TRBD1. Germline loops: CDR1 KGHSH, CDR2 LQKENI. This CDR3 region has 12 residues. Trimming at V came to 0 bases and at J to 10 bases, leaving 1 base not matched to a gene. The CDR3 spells CASSPPGQPQYF. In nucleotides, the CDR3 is TGTGCCAGCTCACCACCGGGACAGCCGCAGTATTTT.

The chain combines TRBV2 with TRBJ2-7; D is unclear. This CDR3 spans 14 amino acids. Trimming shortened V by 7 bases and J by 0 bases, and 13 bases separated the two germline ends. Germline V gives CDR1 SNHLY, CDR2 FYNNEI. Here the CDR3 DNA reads TGTGCCAGCATTTCCGCTAGATTCTCCTACGAGCAGTACTTC. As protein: CASISARFSYEQYF.

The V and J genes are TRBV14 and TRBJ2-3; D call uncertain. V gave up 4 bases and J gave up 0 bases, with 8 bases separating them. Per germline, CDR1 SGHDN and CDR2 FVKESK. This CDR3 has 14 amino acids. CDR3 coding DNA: TGTGCCAGCAGCCCAAGCGAAAGCACAGATACGCAGTATTTT. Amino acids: CASSPSESTDTQYF. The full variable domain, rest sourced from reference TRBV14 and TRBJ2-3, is EAGVTQFPSHSVIEKGQTVTLRCDPISGHDNLYWYRRVMGKEIKFLLHFVKESKQDESGMPNNRFLAERTGGTYSTLKVQPAELEDSGVYFCASSPSESTDTQYFGPGTRLTVL.

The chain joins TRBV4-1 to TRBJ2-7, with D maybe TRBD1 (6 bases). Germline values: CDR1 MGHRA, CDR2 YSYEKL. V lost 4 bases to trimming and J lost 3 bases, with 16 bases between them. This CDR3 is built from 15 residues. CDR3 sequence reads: CASSPRGGEGYEQYF. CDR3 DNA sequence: TGCGCCAGCAGCCCCCGAGGGGGTGAAGGCTACGAGCAGTACTTC.

The CDR3 here is CASSLAPGLQTQYF. In DNA, the CDR3 is TGCGCCAGCAGCTTGGCCCCGGGGCTGCAGACCCAGTACTTC. The rearrangement uses TRBV5-1 and TRBJ2-5, with D perhaps matching TRBD1 or TRBD2 (5 bases each). Germline V gene sequence: CDR1 SGHRS, CDR2 YFSETQ. CDR3 length equals 14 residues. Trimming removed 0 bases at V and 6 bases at J, with 12 bases between.

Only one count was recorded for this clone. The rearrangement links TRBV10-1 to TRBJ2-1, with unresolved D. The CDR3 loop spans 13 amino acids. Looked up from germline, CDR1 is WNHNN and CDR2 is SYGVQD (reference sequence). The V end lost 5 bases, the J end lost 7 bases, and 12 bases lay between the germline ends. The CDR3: CASSILGVNEQFF. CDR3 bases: TGCGCCAGCAGTATACTTGGGGTGAATGAGCAGTTCTTC.

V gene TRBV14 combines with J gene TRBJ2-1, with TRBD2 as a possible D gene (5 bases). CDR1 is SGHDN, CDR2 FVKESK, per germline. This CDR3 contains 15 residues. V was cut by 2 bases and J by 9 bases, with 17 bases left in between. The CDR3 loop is CASSQSPERLSEQFF. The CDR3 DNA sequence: TGTGCCAGCAGCCAATCCCCCGAGCGGCTCAGTGAGCAGTTCTTC.

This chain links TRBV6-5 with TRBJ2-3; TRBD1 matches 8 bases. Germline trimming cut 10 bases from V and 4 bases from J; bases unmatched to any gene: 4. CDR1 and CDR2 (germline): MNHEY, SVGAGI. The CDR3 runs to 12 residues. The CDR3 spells CATRTGPDTQYF. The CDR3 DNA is TGTGCCACAAGGACAGGGCCAGATACGCAGTATTTT.

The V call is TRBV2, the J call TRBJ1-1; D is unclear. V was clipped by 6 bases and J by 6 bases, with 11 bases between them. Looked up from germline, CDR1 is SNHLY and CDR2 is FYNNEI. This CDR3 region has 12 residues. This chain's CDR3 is CASRGGLAEAFF. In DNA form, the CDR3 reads TGTGCCAGCAGAGGAGGCTTGGCTGAAGCTTTCTTT.